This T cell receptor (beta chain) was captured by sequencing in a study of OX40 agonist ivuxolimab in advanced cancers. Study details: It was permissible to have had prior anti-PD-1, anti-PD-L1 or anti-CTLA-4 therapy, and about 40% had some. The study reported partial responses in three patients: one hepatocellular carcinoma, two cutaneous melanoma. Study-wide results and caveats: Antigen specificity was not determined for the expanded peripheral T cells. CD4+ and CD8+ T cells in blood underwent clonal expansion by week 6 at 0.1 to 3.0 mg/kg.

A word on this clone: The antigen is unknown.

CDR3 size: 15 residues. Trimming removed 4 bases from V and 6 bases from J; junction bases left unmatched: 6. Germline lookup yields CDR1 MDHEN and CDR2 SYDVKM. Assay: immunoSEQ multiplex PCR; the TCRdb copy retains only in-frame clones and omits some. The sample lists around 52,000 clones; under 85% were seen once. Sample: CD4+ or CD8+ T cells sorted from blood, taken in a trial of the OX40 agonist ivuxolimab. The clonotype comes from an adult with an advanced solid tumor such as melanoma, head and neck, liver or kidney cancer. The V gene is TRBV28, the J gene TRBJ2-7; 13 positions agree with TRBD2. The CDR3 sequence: CASSSQGLAGSEQYF. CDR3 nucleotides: TGTGCCAGCAGTTCTCAGGGACTAGCGGGAAGCGAGCAGTACTTC.